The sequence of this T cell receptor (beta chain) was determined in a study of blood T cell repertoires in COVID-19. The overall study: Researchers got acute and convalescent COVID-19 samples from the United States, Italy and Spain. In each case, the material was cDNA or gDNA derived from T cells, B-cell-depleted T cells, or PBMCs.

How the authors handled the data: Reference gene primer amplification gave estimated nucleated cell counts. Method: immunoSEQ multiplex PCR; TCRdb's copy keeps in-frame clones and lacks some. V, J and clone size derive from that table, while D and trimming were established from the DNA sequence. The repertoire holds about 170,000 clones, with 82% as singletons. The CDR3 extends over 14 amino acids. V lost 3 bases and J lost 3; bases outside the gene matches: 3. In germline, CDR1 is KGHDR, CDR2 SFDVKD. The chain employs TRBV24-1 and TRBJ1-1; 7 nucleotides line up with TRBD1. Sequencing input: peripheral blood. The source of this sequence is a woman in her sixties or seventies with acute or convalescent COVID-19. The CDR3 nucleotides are TGTGCCACCAGTGATACCGGGACAGACACTGAAGCTTTCTTT. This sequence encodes CATSDTGTDTEAFF.